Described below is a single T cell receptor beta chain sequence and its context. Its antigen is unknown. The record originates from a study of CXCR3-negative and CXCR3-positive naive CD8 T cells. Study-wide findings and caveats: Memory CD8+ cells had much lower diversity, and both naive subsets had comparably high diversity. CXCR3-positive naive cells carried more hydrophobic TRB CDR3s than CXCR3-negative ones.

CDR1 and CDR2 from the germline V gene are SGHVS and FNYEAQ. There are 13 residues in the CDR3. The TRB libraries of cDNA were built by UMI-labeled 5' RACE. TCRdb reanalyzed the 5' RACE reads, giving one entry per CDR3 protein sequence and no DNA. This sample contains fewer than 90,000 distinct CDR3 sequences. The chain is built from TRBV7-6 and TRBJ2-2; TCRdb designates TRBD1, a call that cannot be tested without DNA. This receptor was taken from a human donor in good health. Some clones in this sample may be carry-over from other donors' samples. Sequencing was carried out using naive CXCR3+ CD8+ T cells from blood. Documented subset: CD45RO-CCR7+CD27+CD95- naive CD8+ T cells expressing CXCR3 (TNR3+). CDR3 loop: CASSRTDTGELFF.